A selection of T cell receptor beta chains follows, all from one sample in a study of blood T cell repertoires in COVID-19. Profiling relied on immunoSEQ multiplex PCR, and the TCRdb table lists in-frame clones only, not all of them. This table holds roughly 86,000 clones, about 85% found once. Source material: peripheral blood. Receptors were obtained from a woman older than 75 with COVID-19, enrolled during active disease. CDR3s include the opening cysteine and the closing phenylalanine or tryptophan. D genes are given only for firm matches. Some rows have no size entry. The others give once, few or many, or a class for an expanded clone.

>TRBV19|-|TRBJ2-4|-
CATHMRSGAKNIQYF
TGTGCCACCCATATGAGGTCGGGGGCCAAAAACATTCAGTACTTC
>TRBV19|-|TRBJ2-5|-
CASSTRTAETQYF
TGTGCCAGTAGTACCCGGACAGCGGAGACCCAGTACTTC
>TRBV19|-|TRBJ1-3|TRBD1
CATDRGNTIYF
TGTGCCACGGACAGGGGAAACACCATATATTTT
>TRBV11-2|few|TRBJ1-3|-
CASSLDPTGNTIYF
TGTGCCAGCAGCTTAGATCCAACTGGAAACACCATATATTTT
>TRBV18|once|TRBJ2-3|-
CASSSSGGTSPRGDTQYF
TGTGCCAGCTCATCGTCAGGGGGAACTAGCCCGAGGGGTGATACGCAGTATTTT
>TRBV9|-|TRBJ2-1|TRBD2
CASSPSLRTSGPPEQFF
TGTGCCAGCAGCCCCTCTCTCAGGACTAGCGGGCCGCCTGAGCAGTTCTTC
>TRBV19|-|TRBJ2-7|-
CASSIAGKGYEQYF
TGTGCCAGTAGTATAGCCGGGAAAGGATACGAGCAGTACTTC
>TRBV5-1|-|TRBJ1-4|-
CASSLLAGAEKLFF
TGCGCCAGCAGCTTGTTGGCAGGGGCTGAAAAACTGTTTTTT
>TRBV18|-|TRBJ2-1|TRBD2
CASSLNMGGSYNEQFF
TGTGCCAGCTCACTGAATATGGGGGGGTCCTACAATGAGCAGTTCTTC
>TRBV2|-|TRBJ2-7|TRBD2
CATLGAGDGWNEQYF
TGTGCCACCTTGGGCGCGGGGGACGGTTGGAACGAGCAGTACTTC
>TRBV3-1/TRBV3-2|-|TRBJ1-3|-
CASSQARGNTIYF
TGTGCCAGCAGCCAAGCACGCGGGAACACCATATATTTT
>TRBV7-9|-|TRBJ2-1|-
CASSSTRPEEFF
TGTGCCAGCAGTAGCACGCGGCCAGAGGAGTTCTTC
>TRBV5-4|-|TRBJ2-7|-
CASSLSRASEQYF
TGTGCCAGCAGCTTGAGCAGGGCCTCCGAGCAGTACTTC
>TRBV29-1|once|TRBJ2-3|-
CSVLVADTQYF
TGCAGCGTACTAGTGGCAGATACGCAGTATTTT
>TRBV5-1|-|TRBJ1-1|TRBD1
CASSFLPGTGNTEAFF
TGCGCCAGCAGCTTCCTACCCGGGACAGGGAACACTGAAGCTTTCTTT
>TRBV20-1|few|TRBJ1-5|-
CSANWSQHF
TGCAGTGCCAACTGGTCCCAGCATTTT
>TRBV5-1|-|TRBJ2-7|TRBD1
CASSETGTGWYEQYF
TGCGCCAGCAGCGAAACCGGGACAGGGTGGTACGAGCAGTACTTC
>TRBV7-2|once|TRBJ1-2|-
CASSQNRVGYGYTF
TGTGCCAGCAGCCAGAACAGGGTCGGCTATGGCTACACCTTC
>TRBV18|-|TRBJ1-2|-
CASSAGRHVYGYTF
TGTGCCAGCTCTGCAGGAAGGCACGTCTATGGCTACACCTTC
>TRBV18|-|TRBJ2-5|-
CASSPSSVQETQYF
TGTGCCAGCTCACCCTCCTCCGTACAAGAGACCCAGTACTTC
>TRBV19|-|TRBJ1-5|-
CASSIGGRHQPQHF
TGTGCCAGTAGTATCGGGGGGCGGCATCAGCCCCAGCATTTT
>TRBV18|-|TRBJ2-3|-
CASSPGPQTQYF
TGTGCCAGCTCACCAGGCCCCCAGACGCAGTATTTT
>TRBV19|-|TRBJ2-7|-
CATSKGTRTYEQYF
TGTGCCACCTCCAAGGGGACAAGGACCTACGAGCAGTACTTC
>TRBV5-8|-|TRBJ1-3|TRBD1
CASSRDRDRGNTIYF
TGTGCCAGCAGCAGGGACAGGGATAGAGGAAACACCATATATTTT
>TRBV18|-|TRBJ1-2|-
CASSGDPGGYTF
TGTGCCAGCTCCGGGGATCCAGGAGGCTACACCTTC
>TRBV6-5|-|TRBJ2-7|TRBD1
CASSSGTGQYF
TGTGCCAGCAGTTCCGGGACAGGGCAGTACTTC
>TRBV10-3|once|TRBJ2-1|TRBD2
CAIKGTGGPVEQFF
TGTGCCATCAAGGGAACGGGAGGGCCGGTTGAGCAGTTCTTC
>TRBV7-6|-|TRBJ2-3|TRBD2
CASRGAGGSTDTQYF
TGTGCCAGCAGGGGCGCGGGAGGGAGCACAGATACGCAGTATTTT
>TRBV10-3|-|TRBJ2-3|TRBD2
CAISGTSGTTTDTQYF
TGTGCCATCAGCGGGACTAGCGGAACTACCACAGATACGCAGTATTTT
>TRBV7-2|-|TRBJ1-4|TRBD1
CASSLGTANEKLFF
TGTGCCAGCAGCTTGGGGACAGCCAATGAAAAACTGTTTTTT
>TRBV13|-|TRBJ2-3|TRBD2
CASSPNGLAGDTRYF
TGTGCCAGCAGCCCGAATGGACTAGCGGGGGATACGCGATATTTT
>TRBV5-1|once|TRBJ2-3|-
CASSLDTTLTDTQYF
TGCGCCAGCAGCTTGGACACGACACTCACAGATACGCAGTATTTT
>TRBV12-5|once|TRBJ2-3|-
CASGLVGDPDDADTQYF
TGTGCTAGTGGTTTGGTCGGAGACCCCGATGACGCAGATACGCAGTATTTT
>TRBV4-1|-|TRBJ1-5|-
CASSQERVGLGPQHF
TGCGCCAGCAGCCAAGAGAGGGTCGGTTTGGGGCCCCAGCATTTT
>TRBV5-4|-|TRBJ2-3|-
CASSDTREDTQYF
TGTGCCAGCAGCGACACAAGAGAGGATACGCAGTATTTT
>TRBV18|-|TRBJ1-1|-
CASSPLFLDTEAFF
TGTGCCAGCTCACCACTCTTCCTAGACACTGAAGCTTTCTTT
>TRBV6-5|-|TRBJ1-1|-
CASKQGGLTEAFF
TGTGCCAGCAAACAGGGAGGGTTAACTGAAGCTTTCTTT
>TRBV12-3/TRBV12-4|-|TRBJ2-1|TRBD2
CASSRGGREQFF
TGTGCCAGCAGTCGGGGGGGCAGGGAGCAGTTCTTC
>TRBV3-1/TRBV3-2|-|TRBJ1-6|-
CASSQFPRARNSPLHF
TGTGCCAGCAGCCAATTCCCCAGGGCCCGGAATTCACCCCTCCACTTT
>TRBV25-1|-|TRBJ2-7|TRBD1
CASRDRGSYEQYF
TGTGCCAGCAGAGACAGGGGCTCCTACGAGCAGTACTTC
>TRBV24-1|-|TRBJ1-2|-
CATAGTAGTTYGYTF
TGTGCCACTGCAGGCACCGCCGGGACAACCTATGGCTACACCTTC
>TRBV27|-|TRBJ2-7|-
CASSLNRVITYEQYF
TGTGCCAGCAGTTTAAACAGGGTTATCACCTACGAGCAGTACTTC
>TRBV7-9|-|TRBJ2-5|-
CASSSTLGRGSVAQYF
TGTGCCAGCAGCTCAACATTAGGCAGGGGCTCAGTGGCCCAGTACTTC
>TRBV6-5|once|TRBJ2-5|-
CASSYSRTLRETQYF
TGTGCCAGCAGTTACTCGAGGACTCTCAGGGAGACCCAGTACTTC
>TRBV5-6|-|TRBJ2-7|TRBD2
CASTRLAGGYEQYF
TGTGCCAGCACCAGACTAGCGGGAGGCTACGAGCAGTACTTC
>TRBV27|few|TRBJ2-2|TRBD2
CPWGGFGELFF
TGTCCTTGGGGGGGGTTCGGGGAGCTGTTTTTT
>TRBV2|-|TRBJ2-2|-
CASSDTIPRVVGELFF
TGTGCCAGCAGTGATACAATTCCACGGGTTGTCGGGGAGCTGTTTTTT
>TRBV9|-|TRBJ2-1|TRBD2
CASSVVPSGRGWNEQFF
TGTGCCAGCAGCGTAGTCCCTAGCGGGAGGGGGTGGAATGAGCAGTTCTTC
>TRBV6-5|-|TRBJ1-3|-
CASSITGSTGNTIYF
TGTGCCAGCAGTATTACGGGGTCTACTGGAAACACCATATATTTT
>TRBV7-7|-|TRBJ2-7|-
CASSLFKGAGRTSYEQYF
TGTGCTAGCAGCTTATTTAAAGGGGCAGGACGTACGAGTTACGAGCAGTACTTC
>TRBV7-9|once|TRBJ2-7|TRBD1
CASSQPGQGAHEQYF
TGTGCCAGCAGTCAACCGGGACAGGGGGCCCACGAGCAGTACTTC
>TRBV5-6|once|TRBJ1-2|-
CASSLVALNYGYTF
TGTGCCAGCAGCTTGGTGGCCCTGAACTATGGCTACACCTTC
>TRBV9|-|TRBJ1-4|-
CASNPTGFNEKLFF
TGTGCCAGCAACCCGACGGGTTTTAATGAAAAACTGTTTTTT
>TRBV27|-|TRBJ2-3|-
CASSLHRGEGTQYF
TGTGCCAGCAGTTTACACAGGGGGGAGGGTACGCAGTATTTT
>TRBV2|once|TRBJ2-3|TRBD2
CASNLAGGPTDTQYF
TGTGCCAGCAATTTAGCGGGAGGGCCGACAGATACGCAGTATTTT